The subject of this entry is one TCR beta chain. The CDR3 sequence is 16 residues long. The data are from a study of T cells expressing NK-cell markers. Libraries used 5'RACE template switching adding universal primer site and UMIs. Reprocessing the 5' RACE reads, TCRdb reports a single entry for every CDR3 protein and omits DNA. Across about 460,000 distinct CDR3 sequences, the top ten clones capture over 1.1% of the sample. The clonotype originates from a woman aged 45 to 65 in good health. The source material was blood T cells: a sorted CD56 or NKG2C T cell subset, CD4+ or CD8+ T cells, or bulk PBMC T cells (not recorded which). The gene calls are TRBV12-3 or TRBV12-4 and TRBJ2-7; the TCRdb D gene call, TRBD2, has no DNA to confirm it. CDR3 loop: CASTSWGRAGAWLQYF.